This passage covers 11 T cell receptor beta chains from one sample sequenced in a study of T cell repertoires in cytomegalovirus infection. TCRdb re-called the reads with MiXCR, one entry per CDR3 protein. The sample lists under 200,000 distinct CDR3 sequences; less than 9.5% were seen once. The sequencing sample was made of PBMCs. Every receptor here comes from a human donor in good health (CMV status not recorded). Some clones in this sample may be carry-over from other donors' samples.

This clonotype was counted many times. V usage is TRBV7-3 and J usage is TRBJ2-5, with D tentatively TRBD2 (6 bases). Germline V CDR1 and CDR2: SGHTA, FQGTGA. Trimming removed 2 bases at V and 5 bases at J, with 9 bases between. This CDR3 region has 13 residues. CDR3 DNA sequence: TGTGCCAGCAGCTTAGATGGGGGGGAGACCCAGTACTTC. Translation: CASSLDGGETQYF.

This clonotype was recorded a few times. The J gene is TRBJ2-3, the V gene TRBV28, with TRBD2 matching over 8 bases. The CDR3 has 15 amino acids. From germline, CDR1 is MDHEN and CDR2 SYDVKM. Germline trimming cut 5 bases from V and 4 bases from J; bases unmatched to any gene: 8. As DNA, the CDR3 is TGTGCCAGCAGTATTCGGGGGGGGTGGGCAGATACGCAGTATTTT. It encodes CASSIRGGWADTQYF.

This clonotype occurred a few times. The chain links TRBV7-2 to TRBJ1-1; no reliable D call. The CDR3 totals 11 residues. V was pared by 5 bases and J by 10 bases, with 11 bases between. Germline CDR1 is SGHTA and CDR2 is FQGNSA. The CDR3 protein is CASSPLGTAFF. The CDR3 bases are TGTGCCAGCAGCCCTCTGGGAACAGCTTTCTTT. Full variable domain (missing parts from reference TRBV7-2 and TRBJ1-1): GAGVSQSPSNKVTEKGKDVELRCDPISGHTALYWYRQSLGQGLEFLIYFQGNSAPDKSGLPSDRFSAERTGGSVSTLTIQRTQQEDSAVYLCASSPLGTAFFGQGTRLTVV.

In this sample, this clonotype turned up many times. This rearrangement joins TRBV11-2 to TRBJ2-7; D not certain. Per germline, CDR1 SGHAT and CDR2 FQNNGV. Trimming removed 1 base from V and 1 base from J, with 8 bases in between. The CDR3 has 14 amino acids. The CDR3 sequence is CASSLVPGSYEQYF. As DNA, the CDR3 is TGTGCCAGCAGCTTAGTACCAGGATCCTACGAGCAGTACTTC.

This clonotype was recorded many times. The chain recombines TRBV7-2 with TRBJ1-4; TRBD1 agrees at 8 bases. This CDR3 region has 14 residues. Germline CDR1 and CDR2: SGHTA and FQGNSA. The ends lost 5 bases at V and 7 bases at J; junction bases unmatched: 6. The CDR3 DNA sequence: TGTGCCAGCAGCCCAGGGGGCGAGGGTGAAAAACTGTTTTTT. Translation gives CASSPGGEGEKLFF. The variable domain in full, with the rest retrieved from reference TRBV7-2 and TRBJ1-4, is GAGVSQSPSNKVTEKGKDVELRCDPISGHTALYWYRQSLGQGLEFLIYFQGNSAPDKSGLPSDRFSAERTGGSVSTLTIQRTQQEDSAVYLCASSPGGEGEKLFFGSGTQLSVL.

This clonotype was counted many times. V is TRBV10-3 and J is TRBJ1-5, with 7 bases lining up with TRBD1. Trimming cost V 6 bases and J 0 bases; bases outside gene matches: 5. This CDR3 has 15 residues. CDR1 is ENHRY and CDR2 is SYGVKD in the germline V gene. CDR3 in DNA: TGTGCCATCAGCGCTACAGGGGATAGCAATCAGCCCCAGCATTTT. Its translation is CAISATGDSNQPQHF.

CDR3 in DNA: TGTGCCAGCAGCCCGACTAGCGGGAGAGCAGAGACCCAGTACTTC. Amino acid sequence: CASSPTSGRAETQYF. The chain links TRBV9 to TRBJ2-5, with 12 bases lining up with TRBD2. CDR1 and CDR2 (germline): SGDLS, YYNGEE. With V trimmed by 4 bases and J by 4 bases, 5 bases remained unmatched. CDR3 length: 15 residues.

This clonotype came up many times. The CDR3 coding sequence is TGTGCCAGCAGTGTGGAGTCGAACACCGGGGAGCTGTTTTTT. Protein: CASSVESNTGELFF. The V and J genes are TRBV28 and TRBJ2-2; no definite D call. Germline V lookup: CDR1 MDHEN, CDR2 SYDVKM. The CDR3 contains 14 residues. V lost 5 bases to trimming and J lost 0 bases, with 7 bases between them.

At least ten counts were recorded for this clonotype. This sequence joins TRBV19 and TRBJ1-5, with 8 nucleotides matching TRBD1. The CDR3 has 16 residues. The junction had 10 bases not matched to a gene; V was cut back by 6 bases and J by 3 bases. Germline values: CDR1 LNHDA, CDR2 SQIVND (reference sequence). The CDR3 spells CASRTPGQGFNQPQHF. The DNA of the CDR3 is TGTGCCAGTAGAACCCCTGGACAGGGCTTCAATCAGCCCCAGCATTTT.

The V and J genes are TRBV30 and TRBJ1-5; D uncertain. CDR3 length: 13 residues. V lost 1 base to trimming and J lost 2 bases, with 6 bases between them. From germline, CDR1 is GTSNPN and CDR2 SVGIG (reference sequence). The CDR3 region has the DNA TGTGCCTGGAGTGCGGGCGGCAATCAGCCCCAGCATTTT. Encoded protein: CAWSAGGNQPQHF.

In this sample, this clonotype turned up many times. The gene calls are TRBV12-3 or TRBV12-4 and TRBJ1-4; 11 bases align to TRBD1. The V and J ends lost 5 bases and 7 bases, in that order; junction bases with no gene match: 15. This CDR3 is built from 18 residues. The CDR3 here is CASSQSGQGVIVGEKLFF. In DNA, the CDR3 is TGTGCCAGCAGTCAGTCGGGACAGGGGGTGATAGTTGGTGAAAAACTGTTTTTT.